This T cell receptor (beta chain) was documented in a study of neoadjuvant nivolumab and ipilimumab in lung cancer. The method was immunoSEQ multiplex PCR; TCRdb's version includes in-frame clones alone and lacks a portion of them. The data show approximately 31,000 clones, with just over 90% seen just once and about 5% held by the top ten. Broader study findings: From pretherapy to surgery, tumor richness and clonality rose with dual therapy.

On this clone itself: The antigen is undetermined.

The CDR3 sequence is 17 residues long. Trimming removed 4 bases from V and 0 bases from J; junction bases left unmatched: 4. The germline gives CDR1 SGHRS, CDR2 YFSETQ. This chain uses TRBV5-1 with TRBJ2-1, with 13 bases fitting TRBD2. This TCR was sampled from an adult with non-small cell lung cancer. The sequenced sample was peripheral blood, obtained after neoadjuvant nivolumab, alone or with ipilimumab, at or shortly before surgery. In DNA, the CDR3 is TGCGCCAGCAGCGGACTAGCGGGAGAGAGCTCCTACAATGAGCAGTTCTTC. It translates to CASSGLAGESSYNEQFF.